This TCR beta chain was found in a study of T cells in localized non-small cell lung cancer. Notes on the study in general: Uninvolved neighboring lung showed the greatest T cell clonality, exceeding tumor. In the blood, greater T cell density corresponded to longer overall survival. Within adjacent lung there appeared a median roughly 60 of the top 100 tumor clones.

Clones were read by immunoSEQ multiplex PCR, and TCRdb kept only the in-frame ones, dropping some. The sample has roughly 30,000 clones, roughly 91% seen once; the top ten hold over 10%. Germline lookup yields CDR1 SGHRS and CDR2 YFSETQ. There are 15 residues in the CDR3. Trimming stripped 2 bases from V and 1 base from J, with 10 bases between. This clone was counted a single time. Its matching antigen is unknown. The rearrangement joins TRBV5-1 to TRBJ1-5, with a tentative D call TRBD1 (6 bases). Here the sequenced sample was peripheral blood, taken before any cancer treatment. The receptor's source is a female donor at least 60 years old with stage III squamous cell lung carcinoma. Written as DNA, the CDR3 is TGCGCCAGCAGCTTAGGACAGTCCAGCAATCAGCCCCAGCATTTT. This gives the protein CASSLGQSSNQPQHF.